These 28 T cell receptor beta chains were sequenced from one sample in a study of T-cell reconstitution after alpha-beta-depleted transplantation in children. Unique molecular identifiers featured in how the TCRbeta library was prepared. TCRdb used MiXCR to reprocess the PCR reads, holding one entry per CDR3 protein. Among about 980,000 distinct CDR3 sequences listed, about 29% were seen once. Material: PBMCs, mostly from graft donor cells, obtained 360 days after TCRalphabeta/CD19-depleted stem cell transplant. The source is a boy in the first two years of life who had a stem cell transplant for SCID, so the T cells may come from the graft donor.

This clonotype turned up a few times. The CDR3 sequence is CASSEGQANTEAFF. CDR3 nucleotide sequence: TGTGCCAGCAGCGAAGGACAGGCGAACACTGAAGCTTTCTTT. The chain uses TRBV7-8 and TRBJ1-1; TRBD1 matches at 7 bases. The length of the CDR3 is 14 residues. The ends lost 5 bases at V and 1 base at J; junction bases unmatched: 4. Germline CDR1 reads SGHVS; CDR2 reads FQNEAQ.

In its sample, this clonotype was seen once. The chain uses TRBV11-1 and TRBJ2-3, with 11 bases that match TRBD2. CDR3 length: 18 residues. Germline CDR1 and CDR2: SGHAT and FQDESV (reference sequence). The V segment lost 2 bases and the J segment 2 bases; nucleotides outside the gene matches: 9. In DNA form, the CDR3 reads TGTGCCAGCAGCTTAAGAACTAGCGGGGGAGCCTTCACAGATACGCAGTATTTT. Translation: CASSLRTSGGAFTDTQYF.

V gene TRBV15 combines with J gene TRBJ2-3; unclear D gene. Germline V gives CDR1 LNHNV, CDR2 YYDKDF (reference sequence). CDR3 length equals 14 residues. The V gene lost 5 bases and the J gene lost 6 bases, with 15 bases spanning the gap. This CDR3 is CATSGANAGDTQYF. The CDR3, as DNA: TGTGCCACCAGCGGTGCAAATGCTGGGGATACGCAGTATTTT. The full variable domain, rest sourced from reference TRBV15 and TRBJ2-3, is DAMVIQNPRYQVTQFGKPVTLSCSQTLNHNVMYWYQQKSSQAPKLLFHYYDKDFNNEADTPDNFQSRRPNTSFCFLDIRSPGLGDTAMYLCATSGANAGDTQYFGPGTRLTVL.

This clonotype was counted a few times. The chain uses TRBV28 and TRBJ2-5, with TRBD1 identical over 9 bases. The CDR3 totals 17 residues. Germline V gene data show CDR1 as MDHEN and CDR2 as SYDVKM. V trimming: 5 bases; J trimming: 4 bases; junction bases outside the gene matches: 14. CDR3 nucleotide sequence: TGTGCCAGCAGTGAATCAACGGGACAGGGATTCGGAGAGACCCAGTACTTC. It translates to CASSESTGQGFGETQYF. Using reference TRBV28 and TRBJ2-5 for the parts outside the CDR3, the full variable domain is DVKVTQSSRYLVKRTGEKVFLECVQDMDHENMFWYRQDPGLGLRLIYFSYDVKMKEKGDIPEGYSVSREKKERFSLILESASTNQTSMYLCASSESTGQGFGETQYFGPGTRLLVL.

This clonotype was recorded many times. The junction and the germline gene differ at one end; a read error may be behind it. The CDR3 loop reads CASSLGWDTQYF. CDR3 sequence (DNA): TGCGCCAGCAGCCTAGGTTGGGATACGCAGTATTTT. This chain uses TRBV5-5 with TRBJ2-3; D remains unclear. This CDR3 is built from 12 residues. Germline CDR1 and CDR2: SGHKS and YYEKEE (reference sequence).

Only a few counts were recorded for this clonotype. The chain has TRBV5-1 and TRBJ1-1, with TRBD1 identical over 9 bases. Per germline, CDR1 SGHRS and CDR2 YFSETQ. This CDR3 comprises 14 residues. V lost 3 bases and J lost 8; bases outside the gene matches: 8. CDR3 residues: CASSSDRGLSEAFF. The DNA of the CDR3 is TGCGCCAGCAGCTCGGACAGGGGACTGTCCGAAGCTTTCTTT.

The chain joins TRBV25-1 to TRBJ1-2; no reliable D call. Germline V gives CDR1 MGHDK, CDR2 SYGVNS. The V and J ends lost 1 base and 8 bases respectively, with 14 bases between them. The CDR3 loop spans 14 amino acids. The CDR3 loop reads CASSEWEPFNGYTF. The CDR3 coding sequence is TGTGCCAGCAGTGAATGGGAGCCATTCAACGGCTACACCTTC.

This clonotype was recorded a few times. The chain recombines TRBV5-1 with TRBJ2-5; D unclear. There are 15 residues in the CDR3. The germline V gene has CDR1 SGHRS and CDR2 YFSETQ. V lost 3 bases and J 2 bases, leaving 14 bases between the germline ends. The CDR3 nucleotides read TGCGCCAGCAGCTCCCCAAACACGCCGCAAGAGACCCAGTACTTC. This gives the protein CASSSPNTPQETQYF.

V gene TRBV6-1 combines with J gene TRBJ2-2, with 7 bases that match TRBD2. Germline V CDR1 and CDR2: MNHNS, SASEGT. The V segment lost 7 bases and the J segment 4 bases; nucleotides outside the gene matches: 12. This CDR3 comprises 16 residues. In nucleotides, the CDR3 is TGTGCCAGCAAATTCGGGGGGAGGTATCGCACCGGGGAGCTGTTTTTT. It encodes CASKFGGRYRTGELFF.

This clonotype was seen a few times. V and J are TRBV7-3 and TRBJ2-3; maybe TRBD2 (7 bases). The CDR3 sequence is 16 residues long. The V end was cut by 7 bases, the J end by 2 bases, with 19 bases between. The germline gives CDR1 SGHTA, CDR2 FQGTGA. The CDR3 region is CASTTPGGWNTDTQYF. The CDR3 nucleotides are TGTGCCAGCACCACCCCGGGGGGCTGGAACACAGATACGCAGTATTTT.

This clonotype was seen a few times. The genes are TRBV5-5 and TRBJ2-2, with 10 bases lining up with TRBD2. This CDR3 is built from 16 residues. Trimming removed 6 bases from V and 2 bases from J; junction bases left unmatched: 7. CDR1 SGHKS and CDR2 YYEKEE come from the germline V gene (reference sequence). The CDR3: CASTLSGGTNTGELFF. For the CDR3, the DNA is TGTGCCAGCACCCTTAGCGGGGGGACCAACACCGGGGAGCTGTTTTTT. The full variable domain, its missing parts supplied by reference TRBV5-5 and TRBJ2-2, is DAGVTQSPTHLIKTRGQQVTLRCSPISGHKSVSWYQQVLGQGPQFIFQYYEKEERGRGNFPDRFSARQFPNYSSELNVNALLLGDSALYLCASTLSGGTNTGELFFGEGSRLTVL.

CDR3 sequence: CASSVGVSSYEQYF. In DNA, the CDR3 is TGTGCCAGCAGCGTAGGTGTCAGCTCCTACGAGCAGTACTTC. The chain uses TRBV9 and TRBJ2-7; D unclear. The CDR3 has 14 residues. Germline CDR1 reads SGDLS; CDR2 reads YYNGEE. The germline V and J ends were trimmed by 0 bases and 0 bases, with 7 bases remaining between them.

The chain has TRBV5-1 and TRBJ1-3, with D possibly TRBD1 on 5 matching bases. Germline CDR1 reads SGHRS; CDR2 reads YFSETQ. The CDR3 totals 18 residues. V was cut by 1 base and J by 0 bases, with 17 bases left in between. The CDR3 coding sequence is TGCGCCAGCAGCTTGAGGGCAGTACGGGACGGCTCTGGAAACACCATATATTTT. It translates to CASSLRAVRDGSGNTIYF.

This clonotype was counted only a few times. The chain joins TRBV28 to TRBJ2-2; perhaps TRBD1 as D (6 bases). Germline values: CDR1 MDHEN, CDR2 SYDVKM. The CDR3 runs to 14 residues. Trimming stripped 6 bases from V and 1 base from J, with 9 bases between. The CDR3, as DNA: TGTGCCAGCAGGGGGACATTGAACACCGGGGAGCTGTTTTTT. Translating it yields CASRGTLNTGELFF. The complete variable domain, with remaining parts taken from reference TRBV28 and TRBJ2-2, reads DVKVTQSSRYLVKRTGEKVFLECVQDMDHENMFWYRQDPGLGLRLIYFSYDVKMKEKGDIPEGYSVSREKKERFSLILESASTNQTSMYLCASRGTLNTGELFFGEGSRLTVL.

The chain is built from TRBV7-2 and TRBJ1-2; the D is unclear. The CDR3 runs 14 residues. CDR1 and CDR2 (germline): SGHTA, FQGNSA. Trimming cost V 5 bases and J 10 bases, with 20 bases left between them. This CDR3 is CASSQVGLPQAYTF. CDR3 nucleotide sequence: TGTGCCAGCAGCCAAGTGGGCCTTCCCCAGGCCTACACCTTC. Combining the CDR3 with reference TRBV7-2 and TRBJ1-2 gives the whole variable domain GAGVSQSPSNKVTEKGKDVELRCDPISGHTALYWYRQSLGQGLEFLIYFQGNSAPDKSGLPSDRFSAERTGGSVSTLTIQRTQQEDSAVYLCASSQVGLPQAYTFGSGTRLTVV.

The sample holds a few counts of this clonotype. The V gene is TRBV6-5, the J gene TRBJ2-7; D gene uncertain. Trimming left V 0 bases short and J 7 bases short, with 10 bases between. The CDR3 runs to 13 residues. Germline V CDR1 and CDR2: MNHEY, SVGAGI. The CDR3, as DNA: TGTGCCAGCAGTTACTCATTTGGTCGGGAGCAGTACTTC. Amino acid sequence: CASSYSFGREQYF.

The rearrangement links TRBV19 to TRBJ2-3, with D maybe TRBD2 (5 bases). The germline V gene has CDR1 LNHDA and CDR2 SQIVND (reference sequence). The V and J ends lost 5 bases and 0 bases respectively, with 15 bases between them. CDR3 length: 16 amino acids. In nucleotides, the CDR3 is TGTGCCAGTAGTTACGACGGGATGTCTAGCACAGATACGCAGTATTTT. Translated, it gives CASSYDGMSSTDTQYF.

The chain couples TRBV20-1 to TRBJ1-2; TRBD1 matches 7 bases. V was clipped by 6 bases and J by 0 bases; unmatched bases: 10. CDR1 and CDR2 from the germline V gene are DFQATT and SNEGSKA (reference sequence). The CDR3 spans 15 residues. The CDR3 region is CSAHLRGQSNYGYTF. CDR3 coding DNA: TGCAGTGCCCACCTTAGGGGACAGTCTAACTATGGCTACACCTTC.

The sample holds a few counts of this clonotype. The CDR3 loop reads CASSLPGLGNEKLFF. In DNA, the CDR3 is TGTGCCAGCAGCCTTCCGGGACTGGGGAATGAAAAACTGTTTTTT. The chain combines TRBV11-2 with TRBJ1-4, with a possible D match to TRBD1 (5 bases). CDR1 is SGHAT and CDR2 is FQNNGV in the germline V gene. V lost 5 bases and J lost 5, with 15 bases in between. The CDR3 spans 15 residues.

The chain is built from TRBV24-1 and TRBJ1-2; D remains ambiguous. Deletions cut 3 bases from V and 8 bases from J, with 15 bases between. Looked up from germline, CDR1 is KGHDR and CDR2 is SFDVKD. The CDR3 has 14 amino acids. The CDR3 DNA reads TGTGCCACCAGTGATGCCGGGCCCCACCCAGGCTACACCTTC. This sequence encodes CATSDAGPHPGYTF.

In its sample, this clonotype was seen a few times. This rearrangement joins TRBV7-2 to TRBJ2-2; maybe TRBD1 (5 bases). The V gene's germline CDR1 is SGHTA and CDR2 FQGNSA. The length of the CDR3 is 13 residues. The germline V and J ends were trimmed by 5 bases and 7 bases, with 11 bases remaining between them. The CDR3, as DNA: TGTGCCAGCAGCCTAATCCAGGGCGGGGAGCTGTTTTTT. It yields the protein CASSLIQGGELFF.

This chain uses TRBV5-1 with TRBJ2-2; D is perhaps TRBD2 (6 bases). The CDR3 totals 16 residues. CDR1 is SGHRS, CDR2 YFSETQ, per germline. Trimming cost V 0 bases and J 2 bases, with 11 bases left between them. CDR3 sequence reads: CASSLESGVNTGELFF. The CDR3 DNA sequence: TGCGCCAGCAGCTTGGAGTCGGGAGTCAACACCGGGGAGCTGTTTTTT.

This chain links TRBV5-1 with TRBJ1-1; TRBD1 might be the D (6 bases). The CDR3 is 14 residues long. V shed 2 bases and J shed 4 bases, with 12 bases lying between them. Per germline, CDR1 SGHRS and CDR2 YFSETQ. The CDR3 spells CASSLQGFLTEAFF. CDR3 nucleotide sequence: TGCGCCAGCAGCTTACAGGGTTTCCTCACTGAAGCTTTCTTT.

J is TRBJ2-3 and V is TRBV7-6; 10 positions match TRBD2. Germline V gene data show CDR1 as SGHVS and CDR2 as FNYEAQ. The CDR3 runs to 18 residues. After removal of 0 bases from V and 0 bases from J, the junction contained 6 bases not matched to a gene. Written as DNA, the CDR3 is TGTGCCAGCAGCTTAGCCAACCCTAGCGGGGGTAGCACAGATACGCAGTATTTT. It specifies CASSLANPSGGSTDTQYF.

The table lists this clonotype with a few counts. The chain carries TRBV4-1 and TRBJ1-1; no firm D call. Deletions cut 0 bases from V and 0 bases from J, with 11 bases between. This CDR3 region has 16 residues. CDR1 is MGHRA, CDR2 YSYEKL, per germline. In DNA, the CDR3 is TGCGCCAGCAGCCAAGATCTCCCAGACATGAACACTGAAGCTTTCTTT. Translating gives CASSQDLPDMNTEAFF.

This clonotype was seen at least ten times. The chain joins TRBV3-1 to TRBJ2-7, with 9 bases matching TRBD2. Germline V CDR1 and CDR2: LGHDT, YNNKEL (reference sequence). This CDR3 has 15 amino acids. J was trimmed by 3 bases and V by 3 bases; bases with no gene match: 6. The CDR3: CASSHIAGASYEQYF. The CDR3 DNA reads TGTGCCAGCAGCCATATAGCGGGGGCTAGCTACGAGCAGTACTTC.

This clonotype was counted a few times. The DNA of the CDR3 is TGCAGTCGAGAGACCTACACTGAAGCTTTCTTT. Translation gives CSRETYTEAFF. The V call is TRBV20-1, the J call TRBJ1-1; no definite D call. The CDR3 loop spans 11 amino acids. CDR1 is DFQATT and CDR2 is SNEGSKA in the germline V gene (reference sequence). Trimming cost V 8 bases and J 3 bases, with 10 bases left between them.

This clonotype was recorded only once. This chain uses TRBV4-2 with TRBJ2-1; TRBD2 matches at 10 bases. V gave up 3 bases and J gave up 2 bases; unmatched junction bases: 4. From germline, CDR1 is LGHNA and CDR2 YNFKEQ. The CDR3 runs 16 residues. CDR3 in DNA: TGTGCCAGCAGCCAGGAGAGCGGGGGGGCCTACAATGAGCAGTTCTTC. Encoded protein: CASSQESGGAYNEQFF.